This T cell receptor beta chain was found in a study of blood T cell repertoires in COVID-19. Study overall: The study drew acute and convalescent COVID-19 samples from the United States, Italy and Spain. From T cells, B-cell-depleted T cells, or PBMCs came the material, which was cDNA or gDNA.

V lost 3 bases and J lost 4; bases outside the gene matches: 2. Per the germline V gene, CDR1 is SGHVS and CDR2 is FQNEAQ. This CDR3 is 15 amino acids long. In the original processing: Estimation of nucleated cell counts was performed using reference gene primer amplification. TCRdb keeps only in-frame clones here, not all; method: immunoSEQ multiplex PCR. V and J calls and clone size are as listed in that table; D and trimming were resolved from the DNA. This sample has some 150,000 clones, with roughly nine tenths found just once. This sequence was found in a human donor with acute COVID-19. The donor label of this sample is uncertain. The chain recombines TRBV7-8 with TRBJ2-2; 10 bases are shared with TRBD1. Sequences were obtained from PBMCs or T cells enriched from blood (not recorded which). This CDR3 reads CASSLRQGATGELFF. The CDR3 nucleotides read TGTGCCAGCAGCTTGAGACAGGGGGCCACCGGGGAGCTGTTTTTT.